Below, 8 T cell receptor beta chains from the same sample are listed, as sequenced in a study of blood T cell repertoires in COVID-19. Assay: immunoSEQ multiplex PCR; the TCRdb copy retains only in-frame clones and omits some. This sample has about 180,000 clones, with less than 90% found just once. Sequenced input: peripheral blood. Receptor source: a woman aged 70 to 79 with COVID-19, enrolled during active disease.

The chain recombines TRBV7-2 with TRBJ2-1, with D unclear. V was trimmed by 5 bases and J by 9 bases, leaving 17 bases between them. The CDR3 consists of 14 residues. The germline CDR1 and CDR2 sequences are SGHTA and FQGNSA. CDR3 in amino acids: CASSIRPGSGEQFF. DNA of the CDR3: TGTGCCAGCAGCATAAGACCGGGTAGTGGTGAGCAGTTCTTC.

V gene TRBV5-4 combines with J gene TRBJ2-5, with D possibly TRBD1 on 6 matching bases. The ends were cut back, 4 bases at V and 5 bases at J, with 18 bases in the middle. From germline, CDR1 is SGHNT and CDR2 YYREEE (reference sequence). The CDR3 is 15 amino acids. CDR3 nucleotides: TGTGCCAGCAGCCTTCAAGTAGGGGGAGCGGAGACCCAGTACTTC. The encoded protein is CASSLQVGGAETQYF.

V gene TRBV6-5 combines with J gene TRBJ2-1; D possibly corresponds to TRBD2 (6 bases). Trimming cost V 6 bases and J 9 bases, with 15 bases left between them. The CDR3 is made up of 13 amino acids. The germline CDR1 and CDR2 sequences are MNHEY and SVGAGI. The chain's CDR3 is CASRRGPRGEQFF. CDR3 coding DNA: TGTGCCAGCAGGCGGGGACCTCGGGGTGAGCAGTTCTTC.

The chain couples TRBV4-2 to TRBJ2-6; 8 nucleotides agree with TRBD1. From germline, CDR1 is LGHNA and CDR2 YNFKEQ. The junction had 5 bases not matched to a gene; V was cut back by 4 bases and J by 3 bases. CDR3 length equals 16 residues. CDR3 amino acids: CASSPVDRGGANVLTF. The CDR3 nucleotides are TGTGCCAGCAGCCCGGTTGACAGGGGTGGGGCCAACGTCCTGACTTTC.

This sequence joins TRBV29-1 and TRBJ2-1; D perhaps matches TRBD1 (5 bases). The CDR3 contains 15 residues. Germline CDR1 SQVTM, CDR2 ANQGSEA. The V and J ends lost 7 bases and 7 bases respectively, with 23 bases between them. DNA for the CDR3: TGCAGCGCGGACGGACACGACTTAAAGTTAAATGAGCAGTTCTTC. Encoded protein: CSADGHDLKLNEQFF.

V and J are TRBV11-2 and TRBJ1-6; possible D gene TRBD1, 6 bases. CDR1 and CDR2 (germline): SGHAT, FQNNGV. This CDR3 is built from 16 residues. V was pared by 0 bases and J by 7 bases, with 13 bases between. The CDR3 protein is CASSLELGRGNSPLHF. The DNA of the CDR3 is TGTGCCAGCAGCTTAGAGTTGGGCAGGGGCAATTCACCCCTCCACTTT. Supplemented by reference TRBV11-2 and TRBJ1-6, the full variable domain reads EAGVAQSPRYKIIEKRQSVAFWCNPISGHATLYWYQQILGQGPKLLIQFQNNGVVDDSQLPKDRFSAERLKGVDSTLKIQPAKLEDSAVYLCASSLELGRGNSPLHFGNGTRLTVT.

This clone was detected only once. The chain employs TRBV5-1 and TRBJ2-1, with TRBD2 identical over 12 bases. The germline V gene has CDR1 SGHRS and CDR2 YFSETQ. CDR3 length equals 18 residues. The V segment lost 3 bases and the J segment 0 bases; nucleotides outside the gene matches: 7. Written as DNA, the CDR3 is TGCGCCAGCAGCTCCCCTAGCGGGAGGGCCCGCTCCTACAATGAGCAGTTCTTC. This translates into CASSSPSGRARSYNEQFF.

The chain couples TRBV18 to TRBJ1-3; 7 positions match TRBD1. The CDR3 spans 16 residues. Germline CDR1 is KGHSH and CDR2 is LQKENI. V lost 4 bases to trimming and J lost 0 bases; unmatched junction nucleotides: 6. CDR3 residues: CASSLTGTSSGNTIYF. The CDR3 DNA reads TGTGCCAGCTCACTGACAGGGACCAGCTCTGGAAACACCATATATTTT. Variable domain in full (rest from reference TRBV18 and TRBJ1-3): NAGVMQNPRHLVRRRGQEARLRCSPMKGHSHVYWYRQLPEEGLKFMVYLQKENIIDESGMPKERFSAEFPKEGPSILRIQQVVRGDSAAYFCASSLTGTSSGNTIYFGEGSWLTVV.